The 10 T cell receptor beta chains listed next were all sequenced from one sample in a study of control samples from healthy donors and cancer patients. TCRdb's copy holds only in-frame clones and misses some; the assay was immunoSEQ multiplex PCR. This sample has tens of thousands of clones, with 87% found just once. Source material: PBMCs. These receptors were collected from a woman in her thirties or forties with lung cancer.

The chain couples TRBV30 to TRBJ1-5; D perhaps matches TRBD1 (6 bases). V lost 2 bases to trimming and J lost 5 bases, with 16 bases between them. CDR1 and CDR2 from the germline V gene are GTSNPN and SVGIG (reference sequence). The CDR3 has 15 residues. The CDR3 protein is CAWSPQGFMDQPQHF. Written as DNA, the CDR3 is TGTGCCTGGAGTCCTCAGGGGTTTATGGATCAGCCCCAGCATTTT.

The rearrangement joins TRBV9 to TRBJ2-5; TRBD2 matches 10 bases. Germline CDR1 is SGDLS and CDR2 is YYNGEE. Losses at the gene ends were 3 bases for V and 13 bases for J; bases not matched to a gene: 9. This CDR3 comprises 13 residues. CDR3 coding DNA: TGTGCCAGCAGCGCCTATACTAGCGGGGCCAGGTACTTC. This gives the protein CASSAYTSGARYF.

The CDR3 DNA reads TGTGCCAGCAGCGGGAACACCGGGGAGCTGTTTTTT. Its protein product is CASSGNTGELFF. The V call is TRBV9, the J call TRBJ2-2; D is ambiguous. The length of the CDR3 is 12 residues. The V end lost 3 bases, the J end lost 1 base, and 1 base lay between the germline ends. CDR1 and CDR2 from the germline V gene are SGDLS and YYNGEE.

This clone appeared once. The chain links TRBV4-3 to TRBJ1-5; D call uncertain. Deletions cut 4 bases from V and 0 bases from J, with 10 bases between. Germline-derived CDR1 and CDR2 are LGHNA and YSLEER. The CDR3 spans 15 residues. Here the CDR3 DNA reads TGCGCCAGCAGCCCTAGGATTTATAGCAATCAGCCCCAGCATTTT. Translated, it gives CASSPRIYSNQPQHF.

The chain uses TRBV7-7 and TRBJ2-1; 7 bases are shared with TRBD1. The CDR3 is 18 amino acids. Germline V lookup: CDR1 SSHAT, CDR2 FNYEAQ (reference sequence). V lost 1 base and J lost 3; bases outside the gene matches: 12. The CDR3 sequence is CASSLGPGQPSHYNEQFF. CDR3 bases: TGTGCCAGCAGCTTAGGACCGGGACAGCCCTCCCACTACAATGAGCAGTTCTTC.

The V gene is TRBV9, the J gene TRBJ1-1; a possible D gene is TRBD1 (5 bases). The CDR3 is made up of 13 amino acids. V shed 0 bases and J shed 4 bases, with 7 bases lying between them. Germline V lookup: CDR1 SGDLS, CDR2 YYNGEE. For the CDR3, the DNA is TGTGCCAGCAGCGTAGGGGGGAGCACTGAAGCTTTCTTT. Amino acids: CASSVGGSTEAFF.

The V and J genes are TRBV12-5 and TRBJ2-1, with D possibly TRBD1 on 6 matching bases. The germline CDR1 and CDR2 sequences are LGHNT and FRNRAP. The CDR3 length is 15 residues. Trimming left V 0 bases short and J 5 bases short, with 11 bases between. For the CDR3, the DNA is TGTGCTAGTGGTTTGGTACAGGGCCTTAACAATGAGCAGTTCTTC. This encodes CASGLVQGLNNEQFF.

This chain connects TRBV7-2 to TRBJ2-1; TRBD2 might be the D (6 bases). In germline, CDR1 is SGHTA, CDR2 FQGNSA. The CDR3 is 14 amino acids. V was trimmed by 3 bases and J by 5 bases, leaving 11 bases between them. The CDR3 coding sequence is TGTGCCAGCAGCTTTGGCGGGGCGGACAATGAGCAGTTCTTC. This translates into CASSFGGADNEQFF.

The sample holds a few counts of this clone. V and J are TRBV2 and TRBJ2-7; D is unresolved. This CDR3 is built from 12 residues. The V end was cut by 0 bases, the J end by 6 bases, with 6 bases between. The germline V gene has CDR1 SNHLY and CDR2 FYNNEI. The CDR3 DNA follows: TGTGCCAGCAGTGAAGCTATGGGCGAGCAGTACTTC. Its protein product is CASSEAMGEQYF.

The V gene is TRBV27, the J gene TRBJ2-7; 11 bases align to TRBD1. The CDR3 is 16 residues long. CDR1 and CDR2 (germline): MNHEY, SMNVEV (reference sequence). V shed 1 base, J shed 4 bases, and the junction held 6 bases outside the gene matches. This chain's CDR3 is CASSLLGGQGAYEQYF. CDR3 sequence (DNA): TGTGCCAGCAGTTTATTAGGAGGACAGGGGGCATACGAGCAGTACTTC.